The sequence of this TCR beta chain was determined in a study of blood T cell repertoires in COVID-19. About the study: Samples came from the United States, Italy and Spain, spanning acute and convalescent COVID-19. T cells, B-cell-depleted T cells, or PBMCs supplied cDNA or gDNA.

Per the study methods: Reference gene primer amplification gave nucleated cell count estimates. Assay: immunoSEQ multiplex PCR; the TCRdb copy retains only in-frame clones and omits some. From that table come the V and J calls and clone size; the DNA was used to work out D and trimming. The sample has around 200,000 clones, approximately 87% seen once. Trimming took 7 bases from V and 5 from J; bases not matched to a gene: 8. Germline lookup yields CDR1 LNHDA and CDR2 SQIVND (reference sequence). The CDR3 has 15 residues. This sequence originates from a man aged 40-49 years with active or convalescent COVID-19. J is TRBJ1-6 and V is TRBV19; 7 bases fit TRBD1. Sample: peripheral blood. The CDR3, as DNA: TGTGCCAGTACCTCAATACAGGGGAATAATTCACCCCTCCACTTT. This translates into CASTSIQGNNSPLHF.